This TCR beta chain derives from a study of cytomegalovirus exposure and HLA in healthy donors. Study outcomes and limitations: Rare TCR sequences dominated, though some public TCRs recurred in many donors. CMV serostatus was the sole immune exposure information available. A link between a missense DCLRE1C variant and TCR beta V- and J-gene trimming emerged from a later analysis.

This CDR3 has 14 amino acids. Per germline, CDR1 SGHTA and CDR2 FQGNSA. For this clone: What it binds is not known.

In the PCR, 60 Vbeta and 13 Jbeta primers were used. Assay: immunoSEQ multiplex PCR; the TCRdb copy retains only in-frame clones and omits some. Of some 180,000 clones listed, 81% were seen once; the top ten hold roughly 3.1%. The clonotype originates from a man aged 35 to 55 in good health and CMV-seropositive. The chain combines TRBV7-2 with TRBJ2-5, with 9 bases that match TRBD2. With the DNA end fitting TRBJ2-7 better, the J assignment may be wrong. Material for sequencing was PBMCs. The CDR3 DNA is TGTGCCAGCAGCTACCCGACTAGCGGCTACGAGCAGTACTTC. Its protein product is CASSYPTSGYEQYF.